The rows below give T cell receptor beta chains drawn from one sample of a study of blood T cell repertoires in COVID-19. Clones were read by immunoSEQ multiplex PCR, and TCRdb kept only the in-frame ones, dropping some. The sample gives some 67,000 clones, roughly 85% of which show up once; roughly 18% is in the top ten. The material sequenced was peripheral blood. The source of these receptors is a woman older than 75 with acute or convalescent COVID-19. The CDR3 runs from the conserved cysteine through the conserved F or W. The D gene is left open where the match is weak. Part of the rows lack a size; the others show once, few, many or a class for expanded clones.

cdr3_aa	cdr3_nt	j_call	clone_size	v_call	d_call
CASSLSGASFTDTQYF	TGTGCCAGCAGCTTAAGCGGGGCATCGTTCACAGATACGCAGTATTTT	TRBJ2-3	.	TRBV11-2	TRBD2
CASSPLLGPETQYF	TGTGCCAGCAGCCCGCTATTGGGCCCTGAGACCCAGTACTTC	TRBJ2-5	.	TRBV5-6	.
CASSQNTGQGGTEAFF	TGTGCCAGCAGCCAAAATACCGGACAGGGTGGCACTGAAGCTTTCTTT	TRBJ1-1	.	TRBV3-1/TRBV3-2	TRBD1
CASSEFPGSSSPLHF	TGTGCCAGCAGTGAATTCCCCGGGTCTAGTTCACCCCTCCACTTT	TRBJ1-6	.	TRBV6-4	.
CASSLYGHGTSSPLHF	TGTGCCAGCAGTCTATATGGGCACGGAACAAGTTCACCCCTCCACTTT	TRBJ1-6	.	TRBV7-8	.
CASSQDRGTGELFF	TGCGCCAGCAGCCAAGACCGGGGAACCGGGGAGCTGTTTTTT	TRBJ2-2	.	TRBV4-3	.
CASREDRGTEAFF	TGTGCCAGCAGGGAAGACAGGGGAACTGAAGCTTTCTTT	TRBJ1-1	.	TRBV2	TRBD1
CASSLVGSSGEQYF	TGTGCCAGCAGTTTAGTGGGATCGTCGGGGGAGCAGTACTTC	TRBJ2-7	.	TRBV28	.
CASSQGGPAGEGYGYTF	TGTGCCAGCAGCCAAGGGGGGCCAGCCGGGGAGGGCTATGGCTACACCTTC	TRBJ1-2	.	TRBV7-9	.
CASRQDSQKNSPLHF	TGTGCCAGCAGGCAGGACAGCCAGAAAAATTCACCCCTCCACTTT	TRBJ1-6	.	TRBV6-5	.
CASRDSFISNQPQHF	TGTGCCAGCAGGGACAGCTTCATTAGCAATCAGCCCCAGCATTTT	TRBJ1-5	.	TRBV2	.
CASSWADRVSPLHF	TGTGCCAGCAGCTGGGCTGACAGGGTATCACCCCTCCACTTT	TRBJ1-6	few	TRBV7-9	TRBD1
CATSEPTQGVADTQYF	TGTGCCACCAGTGAGCCCACACAGGGGGTGGCAGATACGCAGTATTTT	TRBJ2-3	.	TRBV24-1	TRBD1
CSASQGDHQPQHF	TGCAGTGCTAGTCAGGGGGATCATCAGCCCCAGCATTTT	TRBJ1-5	.	TRBV20-1	TRBD1
CASSPPGGRNTGELFF	TGTGCCAGCAGCCCACCCGGGGGGCGGAACACCGGGGAGCTGTTTTTT	TRBJ2-2	.	TRBV7-9	.
CASSEIVPNTGELFF	TGTGCCAGCAGTGAAATCGTCCCGAACACCGGGGAGCTGTTTTTT	TRBJ2-2	.	TRBV2	.
CASRFPGQGNQPQHF	TGTGCCAGCAGATTCCCTGGACAGGGGAACCAGCCCCAGCATTTT	TRBJ1-5	.	TRBV28	TRBD1
CASSRVPGQGRLNTEAFF	TGCGCCAGCAGTCGCGTCCCGGGACAGGGGAGACTGAACACTGAAGCTTTCTTT	TRBJ1-1	.	TRBV23-1	TRBD1
CASSLALYNSPLHF	TGTGCCAGCAGCTTGGCTCTCTATAATTCACCCCTCCACTTT	TRBJ1-6	.	TRBV5-8	.
CASSYPDRVNYEQYF	TGTGCCAGCAGTTACCCCGACAGGGTAAATTACGAGCAGTACTTC	TRBJ2-7	.	TRBV6-2/TRBV6-3	TRBD1
CATIGDMNTEAFF	TGTGCCACGATAGGGGATATGAACACTGAAGCTTTCTTT	TRBJ1-1	.	TRBV10-3	.
CAWNPGQGDYTF	TGTGCCTGGAACCCGGGACAGGGAGACTACACCTTC	TRBJ1-2	once	TRBV30	TRBD1
CASSLLQSQPSMNTEAFF	TGTGCCAGCTCACTCCTCCAGTCTCAACCCAGTATGAACACTGAAGCTTTCTTT	TRBJ1-1	once	TRBV18	.
CASSSLSGRADEQYF	TGTGCCAGCAGCTCTCTGAGCGGGAGGGCCGACGAGCAGTACTTC	TRBJ2-7	.	TRBV5-4	TRBD2
CASSLQAVETQYF	TGCGCCAGCAGCCTCCAGGCCGTCGAGACCCAGTACTTC	TRBJ2-5	.	TRBV4-1	.
CASTLPGLLGEQYF	TGTGCCAGCACCCTACCGGGACTCCTGGGGGAGCAGTACTTC	TRBJ2-7	.	TRBV28	.
CASSLLRGIPQDTQYF	TGTGCCAGCAGCTTACTTCGGGGGATTCCGCAGGATACGCAGTATTTT	TRBJ2-3	.	TRBV7-8	.
CASSLSGRETQYF	TGCGCCAGCAGCTTGTCCGGGAGGGAGACCCAGTACTTC	TRBJ2-5	.	TRBV5-1	TRBD2